These T cell receptor beta chains were read from a single sample in a study of T-cell reconstitution after alpha-beta-depleted transplantation in children. TCRdb recomputed calls from the PCR reads with MiXCR, one row per CDR3 protein. The table lists approximately 1,000,000 distinct CDR3 sequences, 25% to 35% of them singletons. The sequences come from PBMCs, mostly from graft donor cells, collected 360 days after TCRalphabeta/CD19-depleted stem cell transplant. Receptors were obtained from a boy in the first two years of life who had a stem cell transplant for SCID, so the T cells may come from the graft donor. The CDR3 runs from the conserved cysteine through the conserved F or W. Fields, in order: J gene, D gene, clone size, V gene, CDR3 protein, CDR3 DNA. The D gene is left open where the match is weak. Clone sizes are given selectively: once, few, many, or a class where the clone is expanded.

j_call: TRBJ1-1
d_call: .
clone_size: few
v_call: TRBV6-4
cdr3_aa: CASSDSGGHPRTEAFF
cdr3_nt: TGTGCCAGCAGTGACTCAGGGGGACACCCGAGAACTGAAGCTTTCTTT

j_call: TRBJ2-1
d_call: .
clone_size: few
v_call: TRBV7-2
cdr3_aa: CASSYWTEQFF
cdr3_nt: TGTGCCAGCAGCTATTGGACTGAGCAGTTCTTC

j_call: TRBJ2-2
d_call: .
clone_size: .
v_call: TRBV6-2/TRBV6-3
cdr3_aa: CASTRERIPGELFF
cdr3_nt: TGTGCCAGTACACGGGAGCGCATACCCGGGGAGCTGTTTTTT

j_call: TRBJ2-1
d_call: TRBD1
clone_size: once
v_call: TRBV6-2/TRBV6-3
cdr3_aa: CASGGTGSYNEQFF
cdr3_nt: TGTGCCAGCGGTGGGACAGGATCCTACAATGAGCAGTTCTTC

j_call: TRBJ2-3
d_call: .
clone_size: .
v_call: TRBV7-6
cdr3_aa: CASSPQGLAPRDTQYF
cdr3_nt: TGTGCCAGCAGCCCCCAGGGACTCGCCCCTCGGGATACGCAGTATTTT

j_call: TRBJ2-3
d_call: .
clone_size: few
v_call: TRBV5-1
cdr3_aa: CASSSDVGYTDTQYF
cdr3_nt: TGCGCCAGCAGCTCGGACGTGGGGTACACAGATACGCAGTATTTT

j_call: TRBJ1-1
d_call: .
clone_size: .
v_call: TRBV12-3/TRBV12-4
cdr3_aa: CASSPSGGKGTEAFF
cdr3_nt: TGTGCCAGCAGCCCATCAGGTGGCAAAGGCACTGAAGCTTTCTTT

j_call: TRBJ1-1
d_call: .
clone_size: few
v_call: TRBV6-6
cdr3_aa: CAIQKLTGTEAFF
cdr3_nt: TGTGCCATCCAGAAATTAACAGGCACTGAAGCTTTCTTT

j_call: TRBJ1-1
d_call: .
clone_size: .
v_call: TRBV5-8
cdr3_aa: CASSLWGENTEAFF
cdr3_nt: TGTGCCAGCAGCTTGTGGGGCGAGAACACTGAAGCTTTCTTT

j_call: TRBJ2-5
d_call: TRBD2
clone_size: .
v_call: TRBV29-1
cdr3_aa: CSVGGQDQETQYF
cdr3_nt: TGCAGCGTGGGAGGGCAGGACCAAGAGACCCAGTACTTC

j_call: TRBJ2-2
d_call: .
clone_size: .
v_call: TRBV5-1
cdr3_aa: CASSLVADPQLFF
cdr3_nt: TGCGCCAGCAGCTTGGTGGCAGACCCTCAGCTGTTTTTT

j_call: TRBJ2-1
d_call: .
clone_size: .
v_call: TRBV29-1
cdr3_aa: CSISPQWTFSDGEQFF
cdr3_nt: TGCAGCATAAGCCCACAGTGGACCTTTTCTGACGGTGAGCAGTTCTTC

j_call: TRBJ1-5
d_call: .
clone_size: .
v_call: TRBV5-4
cdr3_aa: CASSLSAGGRDYSNQPQHF
cdr3_nt: TGTGCCAGCAGCTTGTCGGCGGGAGGCCGGGATTATAGCAATCAGCCCCAGCATTTT

j_call: TRBJ2-1
d_call: .
clone_size: .
v_call: TRBV5-1
cdr3_aa: CASRTFLITSSYNEQFF
cdr3_nt: TGCGCCAGCCGGACCTTTCTTATAACTAGCTCCTACAATGAGCAGTTCTTC

j_call: TRBJ2-5
d_call: TRBD1
clone_size: few
v_call: TRBV12-3/TRBV12-4
cdr3_aa: CASSTRDRVDEETQYF
cdr3_nt: TGTGCCAGCAGTACCCGAGACAGGGTGGATGAAGAGACCCAGTACTTC

j_call: TRBJ2-3
d_call: .
clone_size: .
v_call: TRBV7-3
cdr3_aa: CASSKPGDLGSTDTQYF
cdr3_nt: TGTGCCAGCAGCAAGCCCGGGGACCTTGGGAGCACAGATACGCAGTATTTT

j_call: TRBJ2-4
d_call: .
clone_size: .
v_call: TRBV7-7
cdr3_aa: CASSFWGPGNIQYF
cdr3_nt: TGTGCCAGCAGCTTCTGGGGGCCTGGAAACATTCAGTACTTC

j_call: TRBJ1-1
d_call: .
clone_size: few
v_call: TRBV6-1
cdr3_aa: CASRHTRRGEAFF
cdr3_nt: TGTGCCAGCAGGCATACAAGAAGAGGTGAAGCTTTCTTT

j_call: TRBJ2-5
d_call: TRBD2
clone_size: .
v_call: TRBV5-1
cdr3_aa: CASREPGGRLGETQYF
cdr3_nt: TGCGCCAGCAGGGAGCCGGGGGGACGTCTGGGGGAGACCCAGTACTTC

j_call: TRBJ2-1
d_call: TRBD2
clone_size: few
v_call: TRBV13
cdr3_aa: CASSSLRLAGDNEQFF
cdr3_nt: TGTGCCAGCAGCTCCCTTCGACTAGCGGGGGACAATGAGCAGTTCTTC

j_call: TRBJ1-3
d_call: .
clone_size: .
v_call: TRBV18
cdr3_aa: CASSPSSHRGNTIYF
cdr3_nt: TGTGCCAGCTCACCAAGCTCCCACAGGGGAAACACCATATATTTT

j_call: TRBJ1-5
d_call: TRBD1
clone_size: few
v_call: TRBV10-3
cdr3_aa: CAISRGTGDSNQPQHF
cdr3_nt: TGTGCCATCAGTAGAGGGACAGGGGATAGCAATCAGCCCCAGCATTTT

j_call: TRBJ2-7
d_call: TRBD1
clone_size: .
v_call: TRBV20-1
cdr3_aa: CSAVQGPLSYEQYF
cdr3_nt: TGCAGTGCGGTACAGGGGCCTTTATCCTACGAGCAGTACTTC

j_call: TRBJ1-1
d_call: TRBD1
clone_size: few
v_call: TRBV7-2
cdr3_aa: CASSLPGQGRRTEAFF
cdr3_nt: TGTGCCAGCAGCTTACCGGGACAGGGGCGGCGTACTGAAGCTTTCTTT

j_call: TRBJ2-2
d_call: TRBD2
clone_size: few
v_call: TRBV3-1
cdr3_aa: CASSQTGLAHTGELFF
cdr3_nt: TGTGCCAGCAGCCAAACCGGACTAGCCCACACCGGGGAGCTGTTTTTT

j_call: TRBJ2-3
d_call: TRBD2
clone_size: .
v_call: TRBV5-1
cdr3_aa: CASSLALAGTADTQYF
cdr3_nt: TGCGCCAGCAGCTTGGCACTAGCGGGGACCGCGGATACGCAGTATTTT

j_call: TRBJ2-7
d_call: .
clone_size: .
v_call: TRBV15
cdr3_aa: CATSRDPGARDYEQYF
cdr3_nt: TGTGCCACCAGCAGAGATCCAGGGGCCAGAGACTACGAGCAGTACTTC

j_call: TRBJ2-7
d_call: .
clone_size: few
v_call: TRBV20-1
cdr3_aa: CSARSPSTYEQYF
cdr3_nt: TGCAGTGCTAGAAGTCCATCGACCTACGAGCAGTACTTC

j_call: TRBJ2-3
d_call: .
clone_size: many
v_call: TRBV9
cdr3_aa: CASSARQVFSTDTQYF
cdr3_nt: TGTGCCAGCAGCGCTCGACAGGTCTTCAGCACAGATACGCAGTATTTT

j_call: TRBJ1-1
d_call: .
clone_size: few
v_call: TRBV12-3/TRBV12-4
cdr3_aa: CASSPNSNLNTEAFF
cdr3_nt: TGTGCCAGCAGTCCGAACAGCAACCTGAACACTGAAGCTTTCTTT

j_call: TRBJ2-3
d_call: .
clone_size: .
v_call: TRBV20-1
cdr3_aa: CSARYTSPSGDTQYF
cdr3_nt: TGCAGTGCTAGATACACCAGCCCGTCAGGAGATACGCAGTATTTT

j_call: TRBJ2-2
d_call: .
clone_size: .
v_call: TRBV20-1
cdr3_aa: CSARPGNTGELFF
cdr3_nt: TGCAGTGCCCGCCCCGGAAACACCGGGGAGCTGTTTTTT

j_call: TRBJ2-5
d_call: .
clone_size: few
v_call: TRBV5-1
cdr3_aa: CASSLGGNSFQETQYF
cdr3_nt: TGCGCCAGCAGCTTGGGTGGGAACAGCTTCCAAGAGACCCAGTACTTC

j_call: TRBJ1-5
d_call: .
clone_size: few
v_call: TRBV2
cdr3_aa: CASSASGSYQPQHF
cdr3_nt: TGTGCCAGCAGTGCCTCAGGGTCATATCAGCCCCAGCATTTT

j_call: TRBJ1-2
d_call: TRBD1
clone_size: .
v_call: TRBV5-1
cdr3_aa: CASSLVTGASGF
cdr3_nt: TGCGCCAGCAGCTTAGTTACAGGGGCTTCGGGCTTC

j_call: TRBJ2-6
d_call: TRBD1
clone_size: .
v_call: TRBV4-1
cdr3_aa: CASSQGQGAGANVLTF
cdr3_nt: TGCGCCAGCAGCCAGGGCCAGGGGGCTGGGGCCAACGTCCTGACTTTC

j_call: TRBJ1-1
d_call: .
clone_size: .
v_call: TRBV7-9
cdr3_aa: CASSRSGTYTEAFF
cdr3_nt: TGTGCCAGCAGTCGAAGCGGGACGTACACTGAAGCTTTCTTT

j_call: TRBJ2-1
d_call: TRBD2
clone_size: many
v_call: TRBV20-1
cdr3_aa: CSASPGGDYNEQFF
cdr3_nt: TGCAGTGCTTCCCCGGGGGGAGACTACAATGAGCAGTTCTTC

j_call: TRBJ2-1
d_call: TRBD2
clone_size: few
v_call: TRBV5-1
cdr3_aa: CASSFPAGDEQFF
cdr3_nt: TGCGCCAGCAGCTTTCCAGCGGGGGATGAGCAGTTCTTC

j_call: TRBJ1-1
d_call: .
clone_size: few
v_call: TRBV29-1
cdr3_aa: CSVVQGPGTEAFF
cdr3_nt: TGCAGCGTCGTTCAGGGTCCTGGGACTGAAGCTTTCTTT